The rows below give T cell receptor beta chains drawn from one sample of a study of T cell responses to AZD1222 COVID-19 vaccine. Measured with immunoSEQ multiplex PCR; TCRdb has only the in-frame clones, and not every one. The table has 150,000 to 200,000 clones, 85% to 95% seen once; the top ten hold 1% to 1.5%. Sequencing used peripheral blood, obtained on day 0 of AZD1222 vaccination. The receptors were sampled from an adult in good health. Both conserved end residues are part of each CDR3. A D gene is named only where the DNA matches it firmly. Clone sizes are given selectively: once, few, many, or a class where the clone is expanded.

>14|.|TRBJ2-7|TRBD1|TRBV19
CASSPRQGVNEQYF
TGTGCCAGTAGTCCTAGACAGGGGGTCAACGAGCAGTACTTC
>14|.|TRBJ1-2|.|TRBV7-9
CASSSPFPPYGYTF
TGTGCCAGCAGCTCCCCATTTCCGCCGTATGGCTACACCTTC
>17|.|TRBJ1-1|.|TRBV3-1/TRBV3-2
CASSQATGANRGTEAFF
TGTGCCAGCAGCCAAGCAACGGGGGCGAACCGGGGGACTGAAGCTTTCTTT
>14|.|TRBJ2-5|TRBD2|TRBV19
CASKENSGRLNQYF
TGTGCCAGTAAGGAGAATAGCGGGAGATTAAATCAGTACTTC
>15|.|TRBJ1-5|.|TRBV7-9
CASSLTGTDDQPQHF
TGTGCCAGCAGCTTAACCGGGACCGACGATCAGCCCCAGCATTTT
>15|.|TRBJ2-5|.|TRBV11-2
CASSQQGGSAETQYF
TGTGCCAGCAGCCAGCAGGGAGGTAGCGCGGAGACCCAGTACTTC
>12|.|TRBJ2-7|.|TRBV28
CASSLLSYEQYF
TGTGCCAGCAGTTTACTGAGCTACGAGCAGTACTTC
>16|.|TRBJ1-6|.|TRBV5-6
CASRRLSTHIFSPLHF
TGTGCCAGCAGGCGCCTTTCAACACACATTTTTTCACCCCTCCACTTT
>14|.|TRBJ1-2|TRBD1|TRBV9
CASSARQGANGYTF
TGTGCCAGCAGCGCTAGACAGGGGGCGAATGGCTACACCTTC
>15|.|TRBJ2-5|TRBD2|TRBV7-6
CASSSTRGGRETQYF
TGTGCCAGCAGCTCAACCCGGGGGGGGAGAGAGACCCAGTACTTC
>16|.|TRBJ2-1|.|TRBV7-3
CASSFGGTNAYNEQFF
TGTGCCAGCAGCTTCGGCGGGACAAACGCCTACAATGAGCAGTTCTTC
>17|.|TRBJ1-3|TRBD1|TRBV18
CASSPPRGGYSGNTIYF
TGTGCCAGCTCACCTCCCCGAGGGGGCTACTCTGGAAACACCATATATTTT
>12|.|TRBJ2-1|.|TRBV5-6
CASSLGGYEQFF
TGTGCCAGCAGCTTGGGTGGCTATGAGCAGTTCTTC
>15|.|TRBJ1-1|.|TRBV27
CASSLARPINTEAFF
TGTGCCAGCAGCCTTGCCCGACCGATAAACACTGAAGCTTTCTTT
>16|.|TRBJ2-2|.|TRBV11-3
CASSLEDTQPTGELFF
TGTGCCAGCAGCTTAGAGGACACCCAGCCCACCGGGGAGCTGTTTTTT
>13|.|TRBJ2-7|.|TRBV6-5
CASSYLGAYEQYF
TGTGCCAGCAGTTACTTGGGGGCCTACGAGCAGTACTTC
>10|.|TRBJ1-1|.|TRBV6-1
CASSDVEAFF
TGTGCCAGCAGTGACGTTGAGGCTTTCTTT
>15|once|TRBJ2-2|TRBD2|TRBV3-1/TRBV3-2
CASSLTSAFPGELFF
TGTGCCAGCAGCCTAACTAGCGCCTTCCCCGGGGAGCTGTTTTTT
>15|.|TRBJ2-5|TRBD2|TRBV2
CASSDGAGVRETQYF
TGTGCCAGCAGTGACGGCGCGGGGGTCCGAGAGACCCAGTACTTC
>17|.|TRBJ1-5|.|TRBV6-4
CASTHSARPKDNQPQHF
TGTGCCAGCACCCACTCCGCCAGGCCCAAAGATAATCAGCCCCAGCATTTT
>12|.|TRBJ1-3|.|TRBV3-1/TRBV3-2
CASSQDEGAIYF
TGTGCCAGCAGCCAAGATGAAGGCGCCATATATTTT
>13|.|TRBJ1-4|TRBD1|TRBV6-5
CASRETGEWKLFF
TGTGCCAGCAGGGAGACAGGGGAGTGGAAACTGTTTTTT
>14|.|TRBJ1-1|.|TRBV30
CAWSVYGWDTEAFF
TGTGCCTGGAGTGTATACGGCTGGGACACTGAAGCTTTCTTT
>13|.|TRBJ1-1|.|TRBV7-3
CASSLSGNTEAFF
TGTGCCAGCAGCTTATCAGGGAACACTGAAGCTTTCTTT
>16|.|TRBJ2-3|.|TRBV6-2/TRBV6-3
CASSYAGQFLTDTQYF
TGTGCCAGCAGTTATGCGGGACAGTTTCTCACAGATACGCAGTATTTT
>13|.|TRBJ1-1|.|TRBV2
CASPAEGAGEAFF
TGTGCCAGCCCGGCAGAGGGAGCGGGTGAAGCTTTCTTT
>12|.|TRBJ2-7|.|TRBV3-1/TRBV3-2
CASSQIPYEQYF
TGTGCCAGCAGCCAGATACCCTACGAGCAGTACTTC
>13|few|TRBJ1-2|TRBD1|TRBV7-9
CASSQQGSYGYTF
TGTGCCAGCAGCCAACAGGGGAGCTATGGCTACACCTTC
>13|.|TRBJ1-3|.|TRBV6-4
CASAANSGNTIYF
TGTGCCAGCGCCGCTAACTCTGGAAACACCATATATTTT
>16|.|TRBJ1-4|TRBD1|TRBV9
CASSVAQGVHNEKLFF
TGTGCCAGCAGCGTAGCACAGGGGGTGCATAATGAAAAACTGTTTTTT
>13|.|TRBJ2-5|TRBD2|TRBV3-1/TRBV3-2
CASSPSPSSGEDF
TGTGCCAGCAGCCCTTCCCCAAGTAGCGGGGAAGACTTC
>14|.|TRBJ2-7|TRBD1|TRBV19
CASSARQGMNEQYF
TGTGCCAGTAGTGCGAGACAGGGGATGAACGAGCAGTACTTC
>16|once|TRBJ2-1|.|TRBV7-3
CASSINLGAPYNEQFF
TGTGCCAGCAGCATAAACCTGGGGGCCCCCTACAATGAGCAGTTCTTC
>15|.|TRBJ1-1|.|TRBV6-5
CASSYNSLYPTEAFF
TGTGCCAGCAGTTACAACAGTTTGTATCCCACTGAAGCTTTCTTT
>16|few|TRBJ1-4|.|TRBV18
CASSPRGGAADEKLFF
TGTGCCAGCTCACCTAGGGGCGGGGCGGCGGATGAAAAACTGTTTTTT
>11|.|TRBJ2-5|.|TRBV6-5
CASRTGETQYF
TGTGCCAGCAGAACAGGGGAGACCCAGTACTTC
>15|.|TRBJ1-3|.|TRBV3-1/TRBV3-2
CASSPHGDSGNTIYF
TGTGCCAGCAGCCCCCACGGGGACTCTGGAAACACCATATATTTT
>13|.|TRBJ1-2|TRBD1|TRBV27
CASSLAGGYGYTF
TGTGCCAGCAGTTTGGCAGGGGGGTATGGCTACACCTTC
>14|few|TRBJ2-2|TRBD1|TRBV24-1
CATRRDSGTGELFF
TGTGCCACCAGGAGGGACAGTGGAACCGGGGAGCTGTTTTTT
>13|.|TRBJ1-1|.|TRBV6-1
CASSERGNTEAFF
TGTGCCAGCAGTGAAAGAGGGAACACTGAAGCTTTCTTT
>13|.|TRBJ1-6|.|TRBV25-1
CASSRVDNSPLHF
TGTGCCAGCAGCAGGGTGGATAATTCACCCCTCCACTTT
>13|once|TRBJ1-2|.|TRBV20-1
CSASLGTGGGYTF
TGCAGTGCTAGTCTCGGGACCGGAGGGGGCTACACCTTC
>16|.|TRBJ2-3|TRBD2|TRBV5-1
CASSGGIAGVTDTQYF
TGCGCCAGCAGCGGGGGAATAGCGGGGGTGACAGATACGCAGTATTTT